A single T cell receptor (beta chain) is shown here with its context. Its cognate antigen is unknown. This specimen comes from a study of T cell responses to AZD1222 COVID-19 vaccine. Study-level points and caveats: Close to half of spike-specific TCRs reportedly recognize unmutated variant regions.

The assay was immunoSEQ multiplex PCR, and TCRdb's table has in-frame clones only and misses some. The sample has 95,000 to 150,000 clones, 75% to 90% seen once. Trimming took off 2 bases at V and 3 bases at J, with 8 bases between the two ends. The CDR3 length is 14 residues. Germline CDR1 SEHNR, CDR2 FQNEAQ (reference sequence). Sequencing was performed on peripheral blood, taken on day 0 of AZD1222 vaccination. This chain connects TRBV7-9 to TRBJ1-3, with D possibly being TRBD1 (5 bases). This TCR was sampled from an adult in good health. Here the CDR3 reads CASSLQGGGNTIYF. DNA of the CDR3: TGTGCCAGCAGCTTACAGGGAGGTGGAAACACCATATATTTT.